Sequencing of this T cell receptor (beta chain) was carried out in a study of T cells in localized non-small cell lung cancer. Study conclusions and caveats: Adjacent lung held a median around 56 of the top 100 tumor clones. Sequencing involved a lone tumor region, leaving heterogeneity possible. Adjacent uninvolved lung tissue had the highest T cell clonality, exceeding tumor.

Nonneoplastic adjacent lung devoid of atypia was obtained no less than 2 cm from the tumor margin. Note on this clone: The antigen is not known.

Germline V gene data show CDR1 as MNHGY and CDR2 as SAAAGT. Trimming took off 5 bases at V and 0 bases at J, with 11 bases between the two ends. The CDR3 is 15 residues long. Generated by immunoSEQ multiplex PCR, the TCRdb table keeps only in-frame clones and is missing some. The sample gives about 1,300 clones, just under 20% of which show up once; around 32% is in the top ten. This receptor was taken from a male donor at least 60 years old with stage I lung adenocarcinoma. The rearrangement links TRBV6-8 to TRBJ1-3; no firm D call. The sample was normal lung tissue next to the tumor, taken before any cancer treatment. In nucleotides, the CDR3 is TGTGCCAGCAGTCTCGACGGACTCTCTGGAAACACCATATATTTT. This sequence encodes CASSLDGLSGNTIYF.